Shown below are 16 T cell receptor beta chains from a single sample sequenced in a study of sequential checkpoint blockade in melanoma (dated by TCRdb to the late 2010s). The library was prepared using the immunoSEQ multiplex PCR assay. As stored in TCRdb, this immuneACCESS dataset retains in-frame rearrangements with V and J assigned. A fraction of the clones does not appear; measured against another copy, unresolved V genes explain less than half of the discrepancy, and the remainder lacks a known reason. The table for this sample lists over 25,000 clones; around 82% of them were counted only once. Of the sample, 15% to 20% is held by the ten largest clones. The sample's treatment or condition label, decoded: randomized to nivolumab then ipilimumab (arm A) or the reverse (arm B). This specimen was CD8+ T cells sorted from blood (inferred from file names), taken from a patient given nivolumab and ipilimumab in sequence. These TCRs come from a human donor with melanoma.

The V gene is TRBV30, the J gene TRBJ1-2; no clear D gene. The CDR3 is 13 residues long. The V and J ends lost 5 bases and 6 bases respectively, with 16 bases between them. Germline loops: CDR1 GTSNPN, CDR2 SVGIG (reference sequence). The CDR3 spells CAWGSGRLDGYTF. As DNA, the CDR3 is TGTGCCTGGGGATCCGGCAGACTAGATGGCTACACCTTC. The variable domain in full, with the rest retrieved from reference TRBV30 and TRBJ1-2, is SQTIHQWPATLVQPVGSPLSLECTVEGTSNPNLYWYRQAAGRGLQLLFYSVGIGQISSEVPQNLSASRPQDRQFILSSKKLLLSDSGFYLCAWGSGRLDGYTFGSGTRLTVV.

The V gene is TRBV5-3, the J gene TRBJ2-1; 10 bases are a match to TRBD2. TRBV5-3 is placed among ORFs of uncertain function. The CDR3 length is 16 residues. J gave up 10 bases and V 0 bases, and 10 bases lay outside the gene matches. The CDR3 nucleotides read TGTGCCAGAAGCTTGGAGTGGGGGACTAGCGTATTCGAGCAGTTCTTC. Its protein product is CARSLEWGTSVFEQFF.

J is TRBJ1-5 and V is TRBV27, with 10 bases that match TRBD1. With 5 bases clipped from V and 1 base from J, the junction kept 5 bases outside the gene matches. The CDR3 is made up of 16 amino acids. Germline CDR1 MNHEY, CDR2 SMNVEV (reference sequence). The CDR3 here is CASSLGTGESNQPQHF. The CDR3 DNA follows: TGTGCCAGCAGTCTCGGGACAGGGGAAAGCAATCAGCCCCAGCATTTT.

The rearrangement uses TRBV28 and TRBJ1-5; D is unclear. Trimming removed 3 bases at V and 0 bases at J, with 9 bases between. There are 15 residues in the CDR3. Germline values: CDR1 MDHEN, CDR2 SYDVKM. The CDR3 is CASSLAVLSNQPQHF. The CDR3 DNA follows: TGTGCCAGCAGTTTGGCCGTCCTTAGCAATCAGCCCCAGCATTTT.

The chain joins TRBV28 to TRBJ2-5; 10 nucleotides agree with TRBD2. J was trimmed by 0 bases and V by 8 bases; bases with no gene match: 9. CDR1 is MDHEN and CDR2 is SYDVKM in the germline V gene. This CDR3 contains 16 residues. The CDR3 nucleotides are TGTGCCAGCTTGGCTAGCGGGGGAACATACCAAGAGACCCAGTACTTC. Its translation: CASLASGGTYQETQYF. The complete variable domain, with remaining parts taken from reference TRBV28 and TRBJ2-5, reads DVKVTQSSRYLVKRTGEKVFLECVQDMDHENMFWYRQDPGLGLRLIYFSYDVKMKEKGDIPEGYSVSREKKERFSLILESASTNQTSMYLCASLASGGTYQETQYFGPGTRLLVL.

By share of the sample, this clone is medium-sized. The V gene is TRBV6-5, the J gene TRBJ1-3; weak D call: TRBD1 (6 bases). Trimming pared 0 bases from V and 4 bases from J, leaving 10 bases between. CDR3 size: 15 residues. Germline values: CDR1 MNHEY, CDR2 SVGAGI. The CDR3 DNA sequence: TGTGCCAGCAGTTACTCGCAGGGGTCGGGAAACACCATATATTTT. Amino acids: CASSYSQGSGNTIYF.

The V and J genes are TRBV19 and TRBJ1-1; 7 positions match TRBD1. With V trimmed by 3 bases and J by 0 bases, 4 bases remained unmatched. The CDR3 covers 15 residues. The germline V gene encodes CDR1 LNHDA and CDR2 SQIVND (reference sequence). Here the CDR3 DNA reads TGTGCCAGTAGTATCCGACAGGGAGTGAACACTGAAGCTTTCTTT. This sequence encodes CASSIRQGVNTEAFF.

The chain combines TRBV19 with TRBJ2-2; 7 positions agree with TRBD2. CDR1 and CDR2 from the germline V gene are LNHDA and SQIVND (reference sequence). The V segment lost 6 bases and the J segment 3 bases; nucleotides outside the gene matches: 7. CDR3 length equals 15 residues. The CDR3 region is CASSRGGMDTGELFF. The DNA for the CDR3 is TGTGCCAGTAGCCGGGGAGGGATGGACACCGGGGAGCTGTTTTTT.

The J gene is TRBJ1-1, the V gene TRBV10-1, with a tentative D call TRBD1 (6 bases). The CDR3 is 16 amino acids. Germline assignment: CDR1 WNHNN and CDR2 SYGVQD (reference sequence). V was cut by 6 bases and J by 10 bases, with 27 bases left in between. CDR3 sequence reads: CASSPSLMNRDGAAFF. DNA for the CDR3: TGCGCCAGCAGCCCGTCCCTGATGAACAGGGATGGGGCAGCTTTCTTT.

This sequence joins TRBV6-1 and TRBJ2-1, with 12 bases identical to TRBD2. The length of the CDR3 is 15 residues. In germline, CDR1 is MNHNS, CDR2 SASEGT. V lost 2 bases, J lost 9 bases, and 5 bases stayed unmatched. For the CDR3, the DNA is TGTGCCAGCAGTGAACAACTAGCGGGAGGCGGTGAGCAGTTCTTC. Translation: CASSEQLAGGGEQFF.

The chain carries TRBV10-2 and TRBJ2-7; a possible D gene is TRBD2 (6 bases). Trimming took 9 bases from V and 4 from J, leaving 7 bases between them. Germline V gene sequence: CDR1 WSHSY, CDR2 SAAADI. The CDR3 loop spans 10 amino acids. This CDR3 is CASGGYEQYF. The DNA of the CDR3 is TGCGCCAGTGGGGGGTACGAGCAGTACTTC.

The rearrangement uses TRBV28 and TRBJ2-7, with 8 bases lining up with TRBD2. This CDR3 contains 14 residues. The V gene end was trimmed by 7 bases and the J gene end by 3 bases; junction bases not matched to a gene: 8. Germline V CDR1 and CDR2: MDHEN, SYDVKM. CDR3 DNA: TGTGCCAGCACCTTTAGCGGGACCGGCTACGAGCAGTACTTC. Its translation: CASTFSGTGYEQYF.

V usage is TRBV7-9 and J usage is TRBJ2-7; no clear D gene. Trimming took off 5 bases at V and 6 bases at J, with 11 bases between the two ends. The germline CDR1 and CDR2 sequences are SEHNR and FQNEAQ (reference sequence). This CDR3 is built from 12 residues. The CDR3 spells CASSHPPSEQYF. CDR3 nucleotide sequence: TGTGCCAGCAGCCACCCCCCGAGCGAGCAGTACTTC. Based on the CDR3 plus reference TRBV7-9 and TRBJ2-7, the full variable domain is DTGVSQNPRHKITKRGQNVTFRCDPISEHNRLYWYRQTLGQGPEFLTYFQNEAQLEKSRLLSDRFSAERPKGSFSTLEIQRTEQGDSAMYLCASSHPPSEQYFGPGTRLTVT.

The chain has TRBV27 and TRBJ1-5, with 9 bases aligning to TRBD1. The length of the CDR3 is 16 residues. Germline V gene sequence: CDR1 MNHEY, CDR2 SMNVEV (reference sequence). The V gene end was trimmed by 3 bases and the J gene end by 6 bases; junction bases not matched to a gene: 9. The CDR3 region is CASSFRRGTGLQPQHF. As DNA, the CDR3 is TGTGCCAGCAGTTTCCGCCGAGGGACAGGGCTTCAGCCCCAGCATTTT.

The chain employs TRBV7-9 and TRBJ2-5, with 8 bases aligning to TRBD1. Looked up from germline, CDR1 is SEHNR and CDR2 is FQNEAQ (reference sequence). V shed 5 bases, J shed 3 bases, and the junction held 8 bases outside the gene matches. The CDR3 spans 15 residues. This chain's CDR3 is CASSRFPGGEETQYF. CDR3 DNA: TGTGCCAGCAGCCGATTTCCAGGGGGCGAAGAGACCCAGTACTTC.

V is TRBV7-9 and J is TRBJ1-6, with TRBD1 as a possible D gene (5 bases). Germline CDR1 SEHNR, CDR2 FQNEAQ (reference sequence). This CDR3 is built from 10 residues. V was cut by 5 bases and J by 12 bases, with 5 bases left in between. The chain's CDR3 is CASSQGPLHF. CDR3 nucleotides: TGTGCCAGCAGCCAGGGACCCCTCCACTTT.